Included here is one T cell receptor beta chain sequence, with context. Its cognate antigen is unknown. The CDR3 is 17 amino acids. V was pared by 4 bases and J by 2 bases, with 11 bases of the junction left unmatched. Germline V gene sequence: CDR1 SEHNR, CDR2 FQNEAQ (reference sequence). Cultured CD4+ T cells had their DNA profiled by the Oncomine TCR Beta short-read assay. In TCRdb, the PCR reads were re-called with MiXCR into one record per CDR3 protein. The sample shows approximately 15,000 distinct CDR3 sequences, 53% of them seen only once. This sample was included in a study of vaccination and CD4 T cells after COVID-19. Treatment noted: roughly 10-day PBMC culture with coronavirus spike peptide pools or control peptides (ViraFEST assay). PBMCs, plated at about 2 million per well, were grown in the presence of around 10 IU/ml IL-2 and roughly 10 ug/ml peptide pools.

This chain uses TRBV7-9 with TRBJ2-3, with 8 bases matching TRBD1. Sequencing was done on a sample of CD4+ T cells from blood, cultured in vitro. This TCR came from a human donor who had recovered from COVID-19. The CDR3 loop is CASSSPRGTGYTDTQYF. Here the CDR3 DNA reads TGTGCCAGCAGCTCGCCTCGAGGGACAGGCTACACAGATACGCAGTATTTT.